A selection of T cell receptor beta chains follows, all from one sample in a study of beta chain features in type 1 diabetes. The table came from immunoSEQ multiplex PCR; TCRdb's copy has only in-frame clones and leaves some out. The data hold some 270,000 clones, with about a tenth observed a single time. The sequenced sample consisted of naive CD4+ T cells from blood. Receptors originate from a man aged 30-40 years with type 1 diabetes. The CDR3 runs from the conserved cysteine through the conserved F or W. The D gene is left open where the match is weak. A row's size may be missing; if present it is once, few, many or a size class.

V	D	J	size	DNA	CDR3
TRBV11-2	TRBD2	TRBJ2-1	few	TGTGCCAGCAGCTTTCGCGGGGGAGTTTACAATGAGCAGTTCTTC	CASSFRGGVYNEQFF
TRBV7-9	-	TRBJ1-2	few	TGTGCCAGCAGCTTGGAACTCATCACGGGCTATGGCTACACCTTC	CASSLELITGYGYTF
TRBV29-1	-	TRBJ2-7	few	TGCAGCGTGCGGCACTCCTACGAGCAGTACTTC	CSVRHSYEQYF
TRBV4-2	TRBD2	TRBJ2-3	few	TGTGCCAGCAGCCACGTTAGCGGGGCCACAGATACGCAGTATTTT	CASSHVSGATDTQYF
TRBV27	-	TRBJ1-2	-	TGTGCCAGCAGTTTATCGCCAGGGGATGGCTACACCTTC	CASSLSPGDGYTF
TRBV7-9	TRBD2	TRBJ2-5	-	TGTGCCAGCAGACCCACTAGCGGGGGGGCTGGGGAGACCCAGTACTTC	CASRPTSGGAGETQYF
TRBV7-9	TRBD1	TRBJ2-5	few	TGTGCCAGCAGCACGGGACAGGGCCAAGAGACCCAGTACTTC	CASSTGQGQETQYF
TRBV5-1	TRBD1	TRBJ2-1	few	TGCGCCAGCAGCTTGGAGGGGGACAGCTCCTACAATGAGCAGTTCTTC	CASSLEGDSSYNEQFF
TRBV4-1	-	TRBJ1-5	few	TGCGCCAGCAGCCTTGGATCCGGTCCTAGCCCCTATCAGCCCCAGCATTTT	CASSLGSGPSPYQPQHF
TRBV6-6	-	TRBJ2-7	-	TGTGCCAGCAGTTACGCAGGGACCTACGAGCAGTACTTC	CASSYAGTYEQYF
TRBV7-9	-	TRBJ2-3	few	TGTGCCAGCACCCTAGACGCAGGGGTTGTAGATACGCAGTATTTT	CASTLDAGVVDTQYF
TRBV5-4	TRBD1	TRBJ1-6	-	TGTGCCAGCAGCTTACCACAGGGGGGTTCACCCCTCCACTTT	CASSLPQGGSPLHF
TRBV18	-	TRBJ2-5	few	TGTGCCAGCTCACCGGAGGCAGCGACCCAGTACTTC	CASSPEAATQYF
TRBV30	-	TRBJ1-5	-	TGTGCCTGGAGTGCGTCAGACAATCAGCCCCAGCATTTT	CAWSASDNQPQHF
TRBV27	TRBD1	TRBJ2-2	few	TGTGCCAGCAGCCCCGGACAGGGCTACACCGGGGAGCTGTTTTTT	CASSPGQGYTGELFF
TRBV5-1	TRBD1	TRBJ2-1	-	TGCGCCAGCAGCTTCCGGACAGGGGGCACCTACAATGAGCAGTTCTTC	CASSFRTGGTYNEQFF
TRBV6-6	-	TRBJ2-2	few	TGTGCCAGCAGCCTGGCGGGGACAGAAAACACCGGGGAGCTGTTTTTT	CASSLAGTENTGELFF
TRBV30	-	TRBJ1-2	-	TGTGCCTGTGAGGAGGGCTACACCTTC	CACEEGYTF
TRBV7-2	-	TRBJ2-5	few	TGTGCCAGCAGCTTAAGTAGAGGCGAGACCCAGTACTTC	CASSLSRGETQYF
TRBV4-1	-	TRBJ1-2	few	TGCGCCAGCAGACATACCGGGACTCGCGTTAACTATGGCTACACCTTC	CASRHTGTRVNYGYTF
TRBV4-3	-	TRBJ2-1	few	TGCGCCAGCAGCCAAGAATGGGGGCGGTACAATGAGCAGTTCTTC	CASSQEWGRYNEQFF
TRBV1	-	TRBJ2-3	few	TGCACCAGCAGCCGCGTCAGACAGGGGGAAACAGATACGCAGTATTTT	CTSSRVRQGETDTQYF
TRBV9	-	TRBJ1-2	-	TGTGCCAGCAGCGTTTCGGGGAACAGAGGAAAATACGGCGATGGCTACACCTTC	CASSVSGNRGKYGDGYTF
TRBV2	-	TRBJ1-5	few	TGTGCCAGCAGGGCTGACATTCATCAGCCCCAGCATTTT	CASRADIHQPQHF
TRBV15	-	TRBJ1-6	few	TGTGCCACCAGCTACCGACTCGCTCGGACAGAGAGTGATAATTCACCCCTCCACTTT	CATSYRLARTESDNSPLHF
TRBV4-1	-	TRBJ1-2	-	TGCGCCAGCAGCCAAGTCCTTTACGGGACTGTCAACTATGGCTACACCTTC	CASSQVLYGTVNYGYTF
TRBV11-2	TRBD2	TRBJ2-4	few	TGTGCCAGCAGCTTAGTTTCTAGCGGCGGAAACATTCAGTACTTC	CASSLVSSGGNIQYF
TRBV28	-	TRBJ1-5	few	TGTGCCAGCAAAGGACAGCCGCATCAGCCCCAGCATTTT	CASKGQPHQPQHF
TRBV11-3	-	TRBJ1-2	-	TGTGCCAGCAGCTTTGAGTCTAACTATGGCTACACCTTC	CASSFESNYGYTF
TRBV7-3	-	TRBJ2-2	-	TGTGCCAGCAGCCAATCAGGGAACACCGGGGAGCTGTTTTTT	CASSQSGNTGELFF
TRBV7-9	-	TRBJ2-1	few	TGTGCCAGCAGCTTCGGACAGACCTACAATGAGCAGTTCTTC	CASSFGQTYNEQFF
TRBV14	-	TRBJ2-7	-	TGTGCCAGCAGCATTCCCGGGACATTGGCCTACGAGCAGTACTTC	CASSIPGTLAYEQYF
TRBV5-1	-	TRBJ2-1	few	TGCGCCAGCAGCTCCCTCGGGGGGCCCTTCAATGAGCAGTTCTTC	CASSSLGGPFNEQFF
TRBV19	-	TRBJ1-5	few	TGTGCCAGTAGTATGATCGGGGGAAAGGATCAGCCCCAGCATTTT	CASSMIGGKDQPQHF
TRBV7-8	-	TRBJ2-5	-	TGTGCCAGCAGCACAGGGACGGTCTTAAGGCGAGAGACCCAGTACTTC	CASSTGTVLRRETQYF
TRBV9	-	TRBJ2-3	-	TGTGCCAGCAGCGTAGGTAGTAGCCCAGATACGCAGTATTTT	CASSVGSSPDTQYF
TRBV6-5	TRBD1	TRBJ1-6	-	TGTGCCAGCACCCAACAGGGGTATAATTCACCCCTCCACTTT	CASTQQGYNSPLHF
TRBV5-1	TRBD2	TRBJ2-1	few	TGCGCCAGCAGCTTCCAACTAGCGGGGGCCAAATACAATGAGCAGTTCTTC	CASSFQLAGAKYNEQFF
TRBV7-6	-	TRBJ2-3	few	TGTGCCAGCAGCTTGGAGACTAACCGGGGAGATACGCAGTATTTT	CASSLETNRGDTQYF
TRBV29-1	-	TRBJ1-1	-	TGCAGCGGAAGGGGGACATCTAACACTGAAGCTTTCTTT	CSGRGTSNTEAFF
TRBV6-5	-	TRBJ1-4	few	TGTGCCAGCAGCCCAGGAAGCGAAAAACTGTTTTTT	CASSPGSEKLFF
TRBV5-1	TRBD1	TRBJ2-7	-	TGCGCCAGCTCCGGGACAGGTTCCTTCTACGAGCAGTACTTC	CASSGTGSFYEQYF
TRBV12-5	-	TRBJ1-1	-	TGTGCTAGTGGTTTGCCCCCCGGTTGGGGGCGGACTGAAGCTTTCTTT	CASGLPPGWGRTEAFF
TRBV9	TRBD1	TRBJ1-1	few	TGTGCCAGCAGCGGGCGGGACAGGGTGTTCCGAGGTGCTGAAGCTTTCTTT	CASSGRDRVFRGAEAFF
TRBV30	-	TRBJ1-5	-	TGTGCCTGGAGTGTAACGGGAAATCAGCCCCAGCATTTT	CAWSVTGNQPQHF
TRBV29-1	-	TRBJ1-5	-	TGCAGCGTTAGGATACAGGACAATCAGCCCCAGCATTTT	CSVRIQDNQPQHF
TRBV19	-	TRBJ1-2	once	TGTGCCAGTAGTTTAGGAAACAGGGAAAGAGATGGCTACACCTTC	CASSLGNRERDGYTF
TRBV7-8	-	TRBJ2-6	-	TGTGCCAGCAGCCGAAGCTTGGAGGCATACGTCCTGACTTTC	CASSRSLEAYVLTF
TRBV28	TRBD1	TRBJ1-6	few	TGTGCCAGCAGTTCCCCGACAGGGGGGGTTTCACCCCTCCACTTT	CASSSPTGGVSPLHF
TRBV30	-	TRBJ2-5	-	TGTGCCTGGAGTGTATCGGGGGGCAAGACCCAGTACTTC	CAWSVSGGKTQYF
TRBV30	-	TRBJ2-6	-	TGTGCCTGCGACAGGTCTGGGGCCAACGTCCTGACTTTC	CACDRSGANVLTF
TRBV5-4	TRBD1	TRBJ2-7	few	TGTGCCAGCAGCTTGGGGCAGGGGGCCACCTACGAGCAGTACTTC	CASSLGQGATYEQYF
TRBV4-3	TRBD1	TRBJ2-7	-	TGCGCCAGCAGCCAAGGACAGGGTGTCTCCTACGAGCAGTACTTC	CASSQGQGVSYEQYF
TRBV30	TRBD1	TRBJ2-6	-	TGTGCCTGGGGACAGGGTGCTGGGGCCAACGTCCTGACTTTC	CAWGQGAGANVLTF
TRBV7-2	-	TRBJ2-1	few	TGTGCCAGCAGCTCCTCTTACTCGGACAATGAGCAGTTCTTC	CASSSSYSDNEQFF